The clone carrying this T cell receptor (beta chain) has at least ten counts. During construction of the library, unique molecular identifiers were attached to individual cDNA molecules for quantitative, reproducible TCR counting. Each CDR3 protein is one row after TCRdb ran MiXCR on the RACE reads. Seen here are 40,000 or so distinct CDR3 sequences, about 13% observed once, and the top ten hold 2% to 2.5%. Trimming took 2 bases from V and 6 from J, leaving 10 bases between them. Germline V lookup: CDR1 WSHSY, CDR2 SAAADI. CDR3 length: 13 residues. This sample is part of a study of human T cells and chemical hapten exposure. Background on the study: The sensitizer, 2% DPC, was used on around 2 cm by around 2 cm of upper inner arm skin.

Time point denoted: patch test 3, about 24 weeks after DPC sensitization. As for treatment: therapeutic diphenylcyclopropenone sensitization with weekly scalp DPC. The total RNA was obtained from whole blood that was not fractionated. This TCR was recovered from a woman aged 40 to 50 with alopecia areata. Some clones in this sample may be carry-over from other donors' samples. Sample: whole blood, taken in connection with sensitization to the hapten diphenylcyclopropenone (DPC). The V and J genes are TRBV10-2 and TRBJ1-2; D remains unclear. The CDR3 DNA is TGCGCCAGCAGTGAGGAGATACGCAATGGCTACACCTTC. This codes for CASSEEIRNGYTF.